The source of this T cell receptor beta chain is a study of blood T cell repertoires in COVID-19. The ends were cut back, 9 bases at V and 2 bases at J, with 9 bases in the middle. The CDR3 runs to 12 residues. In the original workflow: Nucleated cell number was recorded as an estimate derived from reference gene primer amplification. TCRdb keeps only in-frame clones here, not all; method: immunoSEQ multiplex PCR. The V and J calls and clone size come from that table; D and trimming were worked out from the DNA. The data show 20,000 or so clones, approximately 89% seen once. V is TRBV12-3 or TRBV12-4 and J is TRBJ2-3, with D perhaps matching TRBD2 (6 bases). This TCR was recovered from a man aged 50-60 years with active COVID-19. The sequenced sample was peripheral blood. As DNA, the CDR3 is TGTGCCAGTGGGGGGACCACAGATACGCAGTATTTT. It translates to CASGGTTDTQYF.